This TCR beta chain came from a study of blood T cell repertoires in COVID-19. Study at large: The cDNA or gDNA used as material had been derived from T cells, B-cell-depleted T cells, or PBMCs.

Losses at the gene ends were 3 bases for V and 3 bases for J; bases not matched to a gene: 2. CDR3 length equals 13 residues. This clone turned up a few times. Authors' methods: Amplification of reference gene primers provided the estimated nucleated cell counts. This table comes from immunoSEQ multiplex PCR, and its TCRdb copy is limited to in-frame clones, with some not included. The DNA was the basis for D and trimming; V, J and clone size are from that table. There are under 250,000 clones in the sample; 70% to 85% occur only once, and over 7.5% lies in the top ten. The TCR was taken from an elderly man with acute or convalescent COVID-19. Specimen: peripheral blood. The genes are TRBV12-3 or TRBV12-4 and TRBJ2-7; 7 nucleotides line up with TRBD1. CDR3 DNA sequence: TGTGCCAGCAGTTTGAACAGGGGCTACGAGCAGTACTTC. This sequence encodes CASSLNRGYEQYF.